This TCR beta chain was observed in a study of response to subunit inactivated influenza vaccine. General study results and limits: New T cells are recruited in small numbers by each seasonal influenza vaccination, according to the authors' suggestion.

TCRdb redid the calling of the RT-PCR reads with MiXCR, one entry per CDR3 protein. The sample has fewer than 600,000 distinct CDR3 sequences; approximately 7.7% are singletons. The ends lost 8 bases at V and 1 base at J; junction bases unmatched: 6. The V gene's germline CDR1 is WSHSY and CDR2 SAAADI. The CDR3 length is 14 residues. This clonotype appeared many times. Its antigen is not identified. Sequenced material: PBMCs from blood, taken around 25 months after vaccination. The source of this sequence is a man aged 45 to 75 who received an inactivated influenza vaccine. The chain joins TRBV10-2 to TRBJ2-3; TRBD1 aligns across 7 bases. The CDR3 region is CASGGQPRTDTQYF. Written as DNA, the CDR3 is TGCGCCAGCGGGGGACAGCCACGCACAGATACGCAGTATTTT.